The entry that follows covers one T cell receptor (beta chain) sequence. Its cognate antigen is unknown. J gave up 4 bases and V 8 bases, and 1 base lay outside the gene matches. The germline V gene has CDR1 SGHRS and CDR2 YFSETQ. The CDR3 totals 11 residues. Sequencing was performed with immunoSEQ multiplex PCR; in TCRdb, only in-frame clones are kept and a portion is missing. The sample contains some 14,000 clones, roughly 67% of which appear only once. The entry originates in a study of neoadjuvant anti-PD-1 for oral cavity cancer. About the study: Patients without progression got a fourth dose around day 43. The study, taken as a whole, reports: PBMC Gini-index clonality exceeded responders' in non-responders post-nivolumab.

Time point described: after neoadjuvant nivolumab, at surgical resection. PBMCs were not maintained or expanded in culture before analysis. This material consisted of PBMCs, taken after nivolumab (anti-PD-1) treatment. The clonotype comes from a person aged 35-79 years with oral cavity squamous cell carcinoma. This sequence joins TRBV5-1 and TRBJ1-1; 8 positions match TRBD1. CDR3 in amino acids: CASQGATEAFF. The CDR3 nucleotides read TGCGCCAGTCAGGGGGCCACTGAAGCTTTCTTT.